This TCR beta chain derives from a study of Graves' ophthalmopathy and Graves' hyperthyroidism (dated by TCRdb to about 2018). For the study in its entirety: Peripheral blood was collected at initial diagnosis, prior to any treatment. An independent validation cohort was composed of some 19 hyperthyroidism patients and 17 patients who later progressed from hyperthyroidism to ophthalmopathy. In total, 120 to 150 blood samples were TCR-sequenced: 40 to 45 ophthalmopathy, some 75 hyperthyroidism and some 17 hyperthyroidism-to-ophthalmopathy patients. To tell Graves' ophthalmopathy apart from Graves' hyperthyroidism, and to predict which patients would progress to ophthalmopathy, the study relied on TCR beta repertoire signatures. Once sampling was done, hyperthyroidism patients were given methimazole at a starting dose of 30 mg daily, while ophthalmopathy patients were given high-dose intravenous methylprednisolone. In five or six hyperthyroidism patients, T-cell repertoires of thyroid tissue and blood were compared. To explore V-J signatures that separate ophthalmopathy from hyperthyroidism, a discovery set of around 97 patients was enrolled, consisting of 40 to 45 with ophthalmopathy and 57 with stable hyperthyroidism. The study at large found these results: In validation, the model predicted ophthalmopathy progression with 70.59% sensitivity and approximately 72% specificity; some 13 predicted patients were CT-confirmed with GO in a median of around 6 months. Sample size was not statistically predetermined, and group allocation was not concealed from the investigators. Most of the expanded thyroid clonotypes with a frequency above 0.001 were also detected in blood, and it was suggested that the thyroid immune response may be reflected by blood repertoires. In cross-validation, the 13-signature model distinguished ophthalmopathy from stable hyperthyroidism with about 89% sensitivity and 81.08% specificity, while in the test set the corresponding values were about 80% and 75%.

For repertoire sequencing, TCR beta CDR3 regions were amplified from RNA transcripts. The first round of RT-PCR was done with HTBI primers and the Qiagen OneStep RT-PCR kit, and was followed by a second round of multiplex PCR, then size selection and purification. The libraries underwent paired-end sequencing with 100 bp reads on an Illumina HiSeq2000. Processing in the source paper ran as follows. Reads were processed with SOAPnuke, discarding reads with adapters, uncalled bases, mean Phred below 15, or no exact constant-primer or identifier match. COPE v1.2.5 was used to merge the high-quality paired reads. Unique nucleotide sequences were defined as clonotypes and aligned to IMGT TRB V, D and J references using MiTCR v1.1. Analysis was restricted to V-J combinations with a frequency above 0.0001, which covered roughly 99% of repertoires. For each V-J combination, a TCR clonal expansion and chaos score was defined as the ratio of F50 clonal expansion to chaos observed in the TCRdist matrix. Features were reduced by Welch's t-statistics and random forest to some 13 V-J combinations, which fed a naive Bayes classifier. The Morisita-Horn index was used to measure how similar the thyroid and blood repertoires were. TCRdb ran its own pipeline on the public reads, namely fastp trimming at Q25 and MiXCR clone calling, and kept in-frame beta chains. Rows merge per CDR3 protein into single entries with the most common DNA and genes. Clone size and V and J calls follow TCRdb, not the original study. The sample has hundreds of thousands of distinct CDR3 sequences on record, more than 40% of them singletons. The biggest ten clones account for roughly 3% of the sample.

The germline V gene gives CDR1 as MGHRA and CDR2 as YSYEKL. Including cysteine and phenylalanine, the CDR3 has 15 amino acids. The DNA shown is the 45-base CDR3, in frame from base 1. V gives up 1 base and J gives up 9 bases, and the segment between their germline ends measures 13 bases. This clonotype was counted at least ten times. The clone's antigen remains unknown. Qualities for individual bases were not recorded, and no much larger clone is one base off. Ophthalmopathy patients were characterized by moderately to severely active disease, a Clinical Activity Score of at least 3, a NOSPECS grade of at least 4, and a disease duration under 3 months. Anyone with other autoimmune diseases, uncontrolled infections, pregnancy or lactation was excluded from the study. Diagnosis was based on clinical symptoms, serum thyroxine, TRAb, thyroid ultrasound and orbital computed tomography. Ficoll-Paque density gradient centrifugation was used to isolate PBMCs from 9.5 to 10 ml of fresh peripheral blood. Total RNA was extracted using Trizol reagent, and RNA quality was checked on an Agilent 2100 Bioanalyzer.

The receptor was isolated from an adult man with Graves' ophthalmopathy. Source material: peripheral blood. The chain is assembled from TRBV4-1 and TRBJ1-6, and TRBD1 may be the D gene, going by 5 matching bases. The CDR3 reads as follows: CASSQGGAKGSPLHF. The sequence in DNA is TGCGCCAGCAGCCAAGGAGGGGCCAAGGGTTCACCCCTCCACTTT.